A single sample is the source of the 10 T cell receptor beta chains below, sequenced in a study of control samples from healthy donors and cancer patients. TCRdb's copy holds only in-frame clones and misses some; the assay was immunoSEQ multiplex PCR. Here the sample spans more than 150,000 clones, roughly 93% being singletons. The sequenced material came from blood. The receptors were gathered from a man between 50 and 59 years old in good health.

Comment on this clone: Distinct nucleotide sequences in the sample also encode this CDR3. The chain has TRBV9 and TRBJ2-1; D possibly corresponds to TRBD2 (6 bases). Trimming cost V 0 bases and J 4 bases, with 11 bases left between them. The germline CDR1 and CDR2 sequences are SGDLS and YYNGEE. The CDR3 has 15 residues. The CDR3 loop reads CASSVDLAAYNEQFF. CDR3 bases: TGTGCCAGCAGCGTAGATTTAGCGGCTTACAATGAGCAGTTCTTC.

This rearrangement joins TRBV6-6 to TRBJ2-3; D may be TRBD2 (5 bases). The germline V gene has CDR1 MNHNY and CDR2 SVGAGI (reference sequence). The V end lost 5 bases, the J end lost 1 base, and 16 bases lay between the germline ends. The CDR3 is made up of 16 amino acids. The CDR3 protein is CASSRVRVSGTDTQYF. The CDR3 DNA sequence: TGTGCCAGCAGTCGAGTGCGTGTTAGCGGCACAGATACGCAGTATTTT.

J is TRBJ1-4 and V is TRBV30, with 8 nucleotides matching TRBD1. Germline V gene data show CDR1 as GTSNPN and CDR2 as SVGIG (reference sequence). With 0 bases clipped from V and 0 bases from J, the junction kept 6 bases outside the gene matches. The CDR3 has 17 amino acids. In nucleotides, the CDR3 is TGTGCCTGGAGTGTGCGACAGGGGCTTACAACTAATGAAAAACTGTTTTTT. It translates to CAWSVRQGLTTNEKLFF.

This chain uses TRBV7-9 with TRBJ2-1, with 12 bases identical to TRBD1. V lost 5 bases and J lost 4; bases outside the gene matches: 6. Germline V lookup: CDR1 SEHNR, CDR2 FQNEAQ (reference sequence). CDR3 length: 16 amino acids. The CDR3 region is CASSPLGQGAYNEQFF. The CDR3 DNA reads as TGTGCCAGCAGCCCTCTGGGACAGGGGGCTTACAATGAGCAGTTCTTC.

J is TRBJ2-7 and V is TRBV18; the match to TRBD1 covers 7 bases. CDR1 and CDR2 from the germline V gene are KGHSH and LQKENI. Trimming took 6 bases from V and 6 from J; bases not matched to a gene: 14. This CDR3 spans 15 amino acids. The CDR3 DNA follows: TGTGCCAGCTCCCCCTCAGGGGGAGCGGCCCCCGAGCAGTACTTC. It codes for CASSPSGGAAPEQYF.

V and J are TRBV9 and TRBJ2-7; 10 positions match TRBD2. Looked up from germline, CDR1 is SGDLS and CDR2 is YYNGEE. With V trimmed by 4 bases and J by 2 bases, 9 bases remained unmatched. The CDR3 spans 16 residues. As DNA, the CDR3 is TGTGCCAGCAGCCCTACGATAGCGGGAGGCCCCTACGAGCAGTACTTC. It codes for CASSPTIAGGPYEQYF. Full variable domain (missing parts from reference TRBV9 and TRBJ2-7): DSGVTQTPKHLITATGQRVTLRCSPRSGDLSVYWYQQSLDQGLQFLIQYYNGEERAKGNILERFSAQQFPDLHSELNLSSLELGDSALYFCASSPTIAGGPYEQYFGPGTRLTVT.

This chain links TRBV10-2 with TRBJ2-4; no clear D. V lost 5 bases and J 4 bases, leaving 9 bases between the germline ends. This CDR3 has 13 amino acids. The germline V gene has CDR1 WSHSY and CDR2 SAAADI. CDR3 nucleotides: TGCGCCAGCAGTCAACGTCTTAAAAACATTCAGTACTTC. Protein product: CASSQRLKNIQYF.

This clone was seen a handful of times. The rearrangement links TRBV6-6 to TRBJ1-2; possibly TRBD1 for D (6 bases). V lost 5 bases, J lost 4 bases, and 11 bases lay in between. The CDR3 has 13 residues. Per germline, CDR1 MNHNY and CDR2 SVGAGI (reference sequence). The chain's CDR3 is CASSPDRLYGYTF. The CDR3 DNA sequence: TGTGCCAGCAGTCCGGACAGACTCTATGGCTACACCTTC.

The genes are TRBV7-2 and TRBJ2-2; weak D call: TRBD2 (5 bases). The germline CDR1 and CDR2 sequences are SGHTA and FQGNSA. The CDR3 is 15 amino acids. Trimming shortened V by 5 bases and J by 0 bases, and 10 bases separated the two germline ends. CDR3 nucleotide sequence: TGTGCCAGCAGCGCTAGCTTCGCGAACACCGGGGAGCTGTTTTTT. Translated, it gives CASSASFANTGELFF.

The chain carries TRBV7-2 and TRBJ2-7; TRBD2 might be the D (6 bases). V dropped 2 bases and J dropped 0 bases, with 11 bases sitting between them. The CDR3 consists of 15 residues. Germline CDR1 is SGHTA and CDR2 is FQGNSA. The CDR3 DNA follows: TGTGCCAGCAGCTTATTCGCGGGGAGCTCCTACGAGCAGTACTTC. Encoded protein: CASSLFAGSSYEQYF.